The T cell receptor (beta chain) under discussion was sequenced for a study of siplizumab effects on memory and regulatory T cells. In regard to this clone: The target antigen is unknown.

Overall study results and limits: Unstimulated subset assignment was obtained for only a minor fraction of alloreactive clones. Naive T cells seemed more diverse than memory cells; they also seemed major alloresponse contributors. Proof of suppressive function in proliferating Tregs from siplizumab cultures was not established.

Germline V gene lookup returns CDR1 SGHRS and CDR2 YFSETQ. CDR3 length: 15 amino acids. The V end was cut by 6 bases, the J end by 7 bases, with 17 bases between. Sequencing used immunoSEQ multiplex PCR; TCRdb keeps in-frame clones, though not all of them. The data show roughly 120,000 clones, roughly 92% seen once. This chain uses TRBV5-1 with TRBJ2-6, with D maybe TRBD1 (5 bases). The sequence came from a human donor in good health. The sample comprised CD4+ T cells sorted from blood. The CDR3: CASTISGLEANVLTF. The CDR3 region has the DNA TGCGCCAGCACCATCTCAGGGTTAGAAGCCAACGTCCTGACTTTC.